One and the same sample provided the 30 T cell receptor beta chains below, sequenced in a study of high-grade serous ovarian cancer treatment subgroups. TCRdb keeps only in-frame clones here, not all; method: immunoSEQ multiplex PCR. The table records 5,500 to 7,500 clones, around 75% of them present only once. Tumor tissue was taken before any definitive surgery or chemotherapy was given. The sample taken for sequencing was tumor tissue. The receptors were sampled from a human donor with high-grade serous ovarian cancer.

This clone turned up a few times. The chain employs TRBV28 and TRBJ1-1; a weak D match, TRBD1 (6 bases). CDR1 is MDHEN, CDR2 SYDVKM, per germline. Trimming took off 5 bases at V and 6 bases at J, with 16 bases between the two ends. The CDR3 consists of 14 residues. CDR3 nucleotides: TGTGCCAGCAGTCTAACCACAGGGAGACCTGAAGCTTTCTTT. Its protein product is CASSLTTGRPEAFF.

In its sample, this clone was seen once. The chain employs TRBV10-3 and TRBJ1-2, with D hard to call. The CDR3 has 12 amino acids. Germline V gene sequence: CDR1 ENHRY, CDR2 SYGVKD. The V end lost 5 bases, the J end lost 5 bases, and 9 bases lay between the germline ends. In DNA form, the CDR3 reads TGTGCCATCAGTCCCTCGGGGTATGGCTACACCTTC. It is translated as CAISPSGYGYTF.

The V call is TRBV4-2, the J call TRBJ2-1; D not certain. Trimming left V 0 bases short and J 6 bases short, with 3 bases between. This CDR3 comprises 12 residues. Germline assignment: CDR1 LGHNA and CDR2 YNFKEQ. CDR3 in DNA: TGTGCCAGCAGCCAAGAGTTCAATGAGCAGTTCTTC. Its protein is CASSQEFNEQFF.

V and J are TRBV6-1 and TRBJ1-6, with D tentatively TRBD1 (5 bases). Trimming took off 2 bases at V and 5 bases at J, with 7 bases between the two ends. The length of the CDR3 is 14 residues. The germline CDR1 and CDR2 sequences are MNHNS and SASEGT. This CDR3 reads CASSERDHNSPLHF. CDR3 nucleotide sequence: TGTGCCAGCAGTGAACGGGACCATAATTCACCCCTCCACTTT.

The chain couples TRBV10-3 to TRBJ2-3; 7 positions match TRBD2. Trimming cost V 8 bases and J 0 bases; bases outside gene matches: 5. The CDR3 runs to 14 residues. CDR1 ENHRY and CDR2 SYGVKD come from the germline V gene. CDR3 loop: CAIGGDHSTDTQYF. In DNA form, the CDR3 reads TGTGCCATCGGGGGGGACCACAGCACAGATACGCAGTATTTT.

The V and J genes are TRBV30 and TRBJ1-5; D perhaps matches TRBD1 (6 bases). V dropped 1 base and J dropped 8 bases, with 12 bases sitting between them. Per the germline V gene, CDR1 is GTSNPN and CDR2 is SVGIG (reference sequence). The CDR3 is 13 amino acids. DNA of the CDR3: TGTGCCTGGAGTGAACAGGGTTTTGAGCCCCAGCATTTT. It is translated as CAWSEQGFEPQHF.

V gene TRBV5-4 combines with J gene TRBJ1-2, with D possibly matching TRBD1 (5 bases). This CDR3 has 15 residues. Germline V lookup: CDR1 SGHNT, CDR2 YYREEE (reference sequence). V lost 4 bases, J lost 6 bases, and 19 bases lay in between. For the CDR3, the DNA is TGTGCCAGCAGCCACGACCGGGACTTTGGCGATGGCTACACCTTC. Protein product: CASSHDRDFGDGYTF.

This clone was detected a few times. The J gene is TRBJ2-7, the V gene TRBV7-2; D is perhaps TRBD2 (5 bases). Germline V lookup: CDR1 SGHTA, CDR2 FQGNSA. Trimming shortened V by 5 bases and J by 7 bases, and 21 bases separated the two germline ends. This CDR3 comprises 15 residues. The CDR3 nucleotides read TGTGCCAGCAGCCCCGGAGGCTTTTCGAGGTGGGAGCAGTACTTC. As protein: CASSPGGFSRWEQYF.

A single count supports this clone. V and J are TRBV27 and TRBJ2-7; 8 positions agree with TRBD1. Germline V gene sequence: CDR1 MNHEY, CDR2 SMNVEV (reference sequence). The ends lost 3 bases at V and 3 bases at J; junction bases unmatched: 7. CDR3 length equals 15 residues. This chain's CDR3 is CASSFLPGTGYEQYF. The CDR3 nucleotides are TGTGCCAGCAGTTTCCTTCCGGGGACAGGCTACGAGCAGTACTTC.

The chain employs TRBV12-2 and TRBJ1-1. TRBV12-2 is assigned pseudogene status. The CDR3 loop spans 16 amino acids. The CDR3 spells CASRLAPGPGHTEAFF. In DNA form, the CDR3 reads TGTGCAAGTCGCTTAGCTCCGGGACCGGGACACACTGAAGCTTTCTTT.

V usage is TRBV28 and J usage is TRBJ2-7; D may be TRBD1 (5 bases). Trimming took off 4 bases at V and 3 bases at J, with 10 bases between the two ends. Germline V gene lookup returns CDR1 MDHEN and CDR2 SYDVKM. This CDR3 contains 13 residues. The CDR3 spells CASSSLDSYEQYF. CDR3 DNA sequence: TGTGCCAGCAGTTCCCTTGACAGCTACGAGCAGTACTTC.

This clone was observed a single time. The chain combines TRBV4-2 with TRBJ2-2, with D unclear. The CDR3 has 15 residues. CDR1 is LGHNA and CDR2 is YNFKEQ in the germline V gene. The germline V and J ends were trimmed by 4 bases and 0 bases, with 9 bases remaining between them. CDR3 in DNA: TGTGCCAGCAGCCCGAATCTGGCGAACACCGGGGAGCTGTTTTTT. Amino acids: CASSPNLANTGELFF.

The chain has TRBV6-4 and TRBJ1-2, with a possible D match to TRBD1 (5 bases). The CDR3 length is 16 residues. Trimming took off 7 bases at V and 5 bases at J, with 23 bases between the two ends. The V gene's germline CDR1 is MRHNA and CDR2 SNTAGT. CDR3 amino acids: CASNSTVGGHYYGYTF. The DNA of the CDR3 is TGTGCCAGCAACTCGACAGTAGGTGGACACTATTATGGCTACACCTTC.

The chain is built from TRBV7-2 and TRBJ2-1, with 7 bases lining up with TRBD1. The length of the CDR3 is 15 residues. CDR1 and CDR2 from the germline V gene are SGHTA and FQGNSA. After removal of 4 bases from V and 1 base from J, the junction contained 4 bases not matched to a gene. CDR3 sequence reads: CASSWGQSSYNEQFF. The CDR3 nucleotides are TGTGCCAGCAGCTGGGGACAGAGTTCCTACAATGAGCAGTTCTTC.

The chain couples TRBV7-9 to TRBJ2-1, with 8 bases matching TRBD2. Germline trimming cut 2 bases from V and 7 bases from J; bases unmatched to any gene: 4. Germline CDR1 reads SEHNR; CDR2 reads FQNEAQ (reference sequence). The CDR3 is 14 residues long. The CDR3 reads CASSLSGSGNEQFF. CDR3 nucleotides: TGTGCCAGCAGCTTAAGCGGGAGTGGGAATGAGCAGTTCTTC.

The V and J genes are TRBV19 and TRBJ1-3; D call uncertain. There are 15 residues in the CDR3. Germline lookup yields CDR1 LNHDA and CDR2 SQIVND (reference sequence). V dropped 10 bases and J dropped 0 bases, with 16 bases sitting between them. CDR3 nucleotides: TGTGCCACCGGTGGAGCCGGACTCTCTGGAAACACCATATATTTT. It is translated as CATGGAGLSGNTIYF.

The chain carries TRBV7-9 and TRBJ1-2, with a weak D call TRBD1 (5 bases). The CDR3 totals 12 residues. CDR1 is SEHNR, CDR2 FQNEAQ, per germline (reference sequence). The V gene lost 7 bases and the J gene lost 7 bases, with 13 bases spanning the gap. As DNA, the CDR3 is TGTGCCAGCATTCCGGGACTGGGTGGCTACACCTTC. Translating gives CASIPGLGGYTF.

This rearrangement joins TRBV5-5 to TRBJ1-5; D is undetermined. CDR3 size: 15 residues. V lost 4 bases to trimming and J lost 5 bases, with 16 bases between them. The germline V gene has CDR1 SGHKS and CDR2 YYEKEE (reference sequence). The CDR3 is CASSLSGDRDQPQHF. CDR3 nucleotides: TGTGCCAGCAGCCTCAGTGGGGATCGTGATCAGCCCCAGCATTTT.

The chain is built from TRBV5-1 and TRBJ1-2; 12 positions match TRBD1. The trim removed 3 bases at V and 8 bases at J, leaving 5 bases unmatched. Germline V CDR1 and CDR2: SGHRS, YFSETQ. The CDR3 is 14 amino acids. CDR3 residues: CASSWGQGAGGYTF. CDR3 bases: TGCGCCAGCAGCTGGGGACAGGGGGCCGGAGGCTACACCTTC.

The chain has TRBV12-5 and TRBJ2-3, with 8 bases lining up with TRBD2. Germline trimming cut 7 bases from V and 9 bases from J; bases unmatched to any gene: 15. Germline V gene sequence: CDR1 LGHNT, CDR2 FRNRAP. The CDR3 consists of 15 residues. CDR3 amino acids: CASAQEAAGVDTQYF. In nucleotides, the CDR3 is TGTGCTAGTGCCCAAGAGGCAGCGGGAGTCGACACGCAGTATTTT.

This clone was observed once. The rearrangement links TRBV5-1 to TRBJ2-7, with TRBD2 matching over 9 bases. This CDR3 is built from 15 residues. V gave up 5 bases and J gave up 2 bases; unmatched junction bases: 8. CDR1 is SGHRS and CDR2 is YFSETQ in the germline V gene. The CDR3 DNA sequence: TGCGCCAGCAGGGGAGGCGGGACTAGCACCTACGAGCAGTACTTC. As protein: CASRGGGTSTYEQYF.

The rearrangement joins TRBV7-9 to TRBJ2-5, with 9 bases identical to TRBD2. The J segment lost 7 bases and the V segment lost 6 bases, leaving 12 bases of the junction unmatched. The CDR3 extends over 15 amino acids. The V gene's germline CDR1 is SEHNR and CDR2 FQNEAQ (reference sequence). The CDR3 loop is CASSLAGRPEGTQYF. The DNA for the CDR3 is TGTGCCAGCAGTCTAGCGGGGCGCCCAGAAGGGACCCAGTACTTC.

The genes are TRBV5-8 and TRBJ1-2; TRBD1 might be the D (6 bases). The CDR3 loop spans 15 amino acids. The ends were cut back, 1 base at V and 3 bases at J, with 13 bases in the middle. Germline CDR1 reads SGHTS; CDR2 reads YDEGEE. CDR3 in amino acids: CASSLSTGWDYGYTF. The CDR3 bases are TGTGCCAGCAGCTTGTCGACAGGATGGGACTATGGCTACACCTTC.

This chain joins TRBV28 and TRBJ2-1, with 12 bases aligning to TRBD1. From germline, CDR1 is MDHEN and CDR2 SYDVKM. The CDR3 length is 14 residues. With V trimmed by 3 bases and J by 9 bases, 3 bases remained unmatched. The CDR3 DNA reads as TGTGCCAGCAGTTTGGGACAGGGGGCGGGTGAGCAGTTCTTC. Protein: CASSLGQGAGEQFF. Combining the CDR3 with reference TRBV28 and TRBJ2-1 gives the whole variable domain DVKVTQSSRYLVKRTGEKVFLECVQDMDHENMFWYRQDPGLGLRLIYFSYDVKMKEKGDIPEGYSVSREKKERFSLILESASTNQTSMYLCASSLGQGAGEQFFGPGTRLTVL.

The CDR3 nucleotides are TGTGCCAGCAGGTTCCAGGACAGGGGGGGGACTGAAGCTTTCTTT. It encodes CASRFQDRGGTEAFF. The chain is built from TRBV28 and TRBJ1-1; 10 nucleotides line up with TRBD1. V shed 6 bases and J 5 bases; nucleotides not matched to a gene: 9. Germline V gives CDR1 MDHEN, CDR2 SYDVKM. There are 15 residues in the CDR3.

This CDR3 reads CASSDQGWSPLHF. CDR3 DNA sequence: TGCGCCAGCAGTGACCAGGGTTGGTCACCCCTCCACTTT. The V gene is TRBV10-1, the J gene TRBJ1-6, with a possible D match to TRBD1 (5 bases). The CDR3 runs to 13 residues. Trimming left V 3 bases short and J 10 bases short, with 10 bases between. Germline loops: CDR1 WNHNN, CDR2 SYGVQD (reference sequence).

The rearrangement links TRBV4-1 to TRBJ2-5; TRBD2 agrees at 9 bases. This CDR3 has 14 residues. Trimming at V came to 4 bases and at J to 5 bases, leaving 5 bases not matched to a gene. From germline, CDR1 is MGHRA and CDR2 YSYEKL. CDR3 amino acids: CASSPAGGRETQYF. CDR3 nucleotides: TGCGCCAGCAGCCCGGCGGGAGGGCGGGAGACCCAGTACTTC.

There are a few counts of this clone. The CDR3 here is CASSTGGSTEAFF. The CDR3 nucleotides read TGCGCCAGCAGCACCGGAGGAAGCACTGAAGCTTTCTTT. The V call is TRBV5-1, the J call TRBJ1-1; no reliable D call. The CDR3 runs to 13 residues. In germline, CDR1 is SGHRS, CDR2 YFSETQ. With 4 bases removed from V and 4 bases from J, the gap between germline ends came to 11 bases.

This chain uses TRBV28 with TRBJ1-1, with 8 bases fitting TRBD1. CDR3 size: 16 residues. V dropped 3 bases and J dropped 3; count of bases not matched to a gene: 9. The germline CDR1 and CDR2 sequences are MDHEN and SYDVKM. The CDR3 DNA is TGTGCCAGCAGTTTTTCAGGGGGCTGGGGAGACACTGAAGCTTTCTTT. Amino acid sequence: CASSFSGGWGDTEAFF.

A note on this clone: Distinct nucleotide sequences in the sample also encode this CDR3. V and J are TRBV28 and TRBJ1-2; D remains unclear. Germline CDR1 MDHEN, CDR2 SYDVKM. The V end lost 6 bases, the J end lost 4 bases, and 9 bases lay between the germline ends. The length of the CDR3 is 12 residues. CDR3 bases: TGTGCCAGCAGGCAGAACCCCTATGGCTACACCTTC. As protein: CASRQNPYGYTF.